This T cell receptor (beta chain) was identified in a study of technical replicates of blood from a few donors. CDR1 and CDR2 from the germline V gene are LGHNA and YSLEER. V was trimmed by 0 bases and J by 0 bases, leaving 8 bases between them. CDR3 size: 15 residues. The data were produced by immunoSEQ multiplex PCR, yet TCRdb's version contains in-frame clones alone and is incomplete. This table has about 59,000 clones, about 94% appearing once. The clonotype originates from a human donor in good health. Some clones in this sample may be carry-over from other donors' samples. The sample was PBMCs. The chain joins TRBV4-3 to TRBJ1-2; D is unresolved. CDR3 DNA sequence: TGCGCCAGCAGCCAAGAATGGGCAGCTAACTATGGCTACACCTTC. Its translation is CASSQEWAANYGYTF.